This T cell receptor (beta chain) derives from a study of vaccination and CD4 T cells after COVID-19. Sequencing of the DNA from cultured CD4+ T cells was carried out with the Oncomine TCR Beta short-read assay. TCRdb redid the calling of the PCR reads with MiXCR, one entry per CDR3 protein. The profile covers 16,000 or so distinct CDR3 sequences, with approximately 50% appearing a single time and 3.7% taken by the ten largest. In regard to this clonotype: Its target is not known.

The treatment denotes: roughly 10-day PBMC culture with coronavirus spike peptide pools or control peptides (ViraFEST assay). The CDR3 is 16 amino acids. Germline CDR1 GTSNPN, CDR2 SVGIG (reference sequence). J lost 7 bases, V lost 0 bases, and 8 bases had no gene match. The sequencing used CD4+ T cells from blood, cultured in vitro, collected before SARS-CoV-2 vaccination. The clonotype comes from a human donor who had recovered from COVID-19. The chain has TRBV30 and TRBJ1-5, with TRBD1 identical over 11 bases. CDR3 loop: CAWSVKDRGQSQPQHF. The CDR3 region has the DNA TGTGCCTGGAGTGTAAAGGACAGGGGGCAGAGCCAGCCCCAGCATTTT.